This TCR beta chain was sequenced in a study of blood T cells in healthy people across ages. CDR3 length: 16 residues. V lost 3 bases, J lost 8 bases, and 23 bases lay in between. The V gene's germline CDR1 is DFQATT and CDR2 SNEGSKA (reference sequence). Broader study findings: In the absence of known donor CMV status, changes in expanded clonotypes were possibly confounded.

To note about this clonotype: Its antigen remains unidentified.

Using a J-beta primer mix together with a sample-barcoded 5' primer, a second PCR was run for about 6 to 11 cycles. TCRdb itself ran the 5' RACE reads through MiXCR, one entry per CDR3 protein. The data contain roughly 1.7 million distinct CDR3 sequences, around 35% of them singletons. The gene calls are TRBV20-1 and TRBJ2-1, with D perhaps TRBD2 (6 bases). Sequencing was done on a sample of blood. The TCR comes from a woman aged 25 to 39 in good health. This chain's CDR3 is CSASVITRDGEDEQFF. CDR3 bases: TGCAGTGCTAGCGTTATAACGCGGGACGGTGAGGATGAGCAGTTCTTC.